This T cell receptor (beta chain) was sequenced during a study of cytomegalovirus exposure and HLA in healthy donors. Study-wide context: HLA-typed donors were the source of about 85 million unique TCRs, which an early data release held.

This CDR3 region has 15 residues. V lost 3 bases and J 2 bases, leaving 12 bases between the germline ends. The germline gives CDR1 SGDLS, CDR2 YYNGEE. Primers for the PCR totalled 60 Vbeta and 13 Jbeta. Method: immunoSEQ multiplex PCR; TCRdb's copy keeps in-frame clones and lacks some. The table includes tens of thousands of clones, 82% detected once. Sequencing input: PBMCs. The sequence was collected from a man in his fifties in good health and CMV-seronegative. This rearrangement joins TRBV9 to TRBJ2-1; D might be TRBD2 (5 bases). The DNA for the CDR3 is TGTGCCAGCAGCGCCACTTCCGGGACCTACAATGAGCAGTTCTTC. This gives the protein CASSATSGTYNEQFF.